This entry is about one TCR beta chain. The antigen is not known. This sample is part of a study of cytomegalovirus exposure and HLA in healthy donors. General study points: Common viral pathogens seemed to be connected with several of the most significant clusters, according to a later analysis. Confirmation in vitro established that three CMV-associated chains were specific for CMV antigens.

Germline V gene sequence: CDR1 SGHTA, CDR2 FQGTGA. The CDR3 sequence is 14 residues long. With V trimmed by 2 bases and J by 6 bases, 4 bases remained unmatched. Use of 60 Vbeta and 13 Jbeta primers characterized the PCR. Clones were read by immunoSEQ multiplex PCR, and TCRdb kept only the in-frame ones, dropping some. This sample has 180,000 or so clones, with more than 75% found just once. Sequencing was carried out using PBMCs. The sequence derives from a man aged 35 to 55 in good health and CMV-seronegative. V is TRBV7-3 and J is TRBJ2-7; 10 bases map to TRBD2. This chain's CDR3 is CASSLLAGASEQYF. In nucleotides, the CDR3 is TGTGCCAGCAGCTTACTAGCGGGAGCCAGCGAGCAGTACTTC.